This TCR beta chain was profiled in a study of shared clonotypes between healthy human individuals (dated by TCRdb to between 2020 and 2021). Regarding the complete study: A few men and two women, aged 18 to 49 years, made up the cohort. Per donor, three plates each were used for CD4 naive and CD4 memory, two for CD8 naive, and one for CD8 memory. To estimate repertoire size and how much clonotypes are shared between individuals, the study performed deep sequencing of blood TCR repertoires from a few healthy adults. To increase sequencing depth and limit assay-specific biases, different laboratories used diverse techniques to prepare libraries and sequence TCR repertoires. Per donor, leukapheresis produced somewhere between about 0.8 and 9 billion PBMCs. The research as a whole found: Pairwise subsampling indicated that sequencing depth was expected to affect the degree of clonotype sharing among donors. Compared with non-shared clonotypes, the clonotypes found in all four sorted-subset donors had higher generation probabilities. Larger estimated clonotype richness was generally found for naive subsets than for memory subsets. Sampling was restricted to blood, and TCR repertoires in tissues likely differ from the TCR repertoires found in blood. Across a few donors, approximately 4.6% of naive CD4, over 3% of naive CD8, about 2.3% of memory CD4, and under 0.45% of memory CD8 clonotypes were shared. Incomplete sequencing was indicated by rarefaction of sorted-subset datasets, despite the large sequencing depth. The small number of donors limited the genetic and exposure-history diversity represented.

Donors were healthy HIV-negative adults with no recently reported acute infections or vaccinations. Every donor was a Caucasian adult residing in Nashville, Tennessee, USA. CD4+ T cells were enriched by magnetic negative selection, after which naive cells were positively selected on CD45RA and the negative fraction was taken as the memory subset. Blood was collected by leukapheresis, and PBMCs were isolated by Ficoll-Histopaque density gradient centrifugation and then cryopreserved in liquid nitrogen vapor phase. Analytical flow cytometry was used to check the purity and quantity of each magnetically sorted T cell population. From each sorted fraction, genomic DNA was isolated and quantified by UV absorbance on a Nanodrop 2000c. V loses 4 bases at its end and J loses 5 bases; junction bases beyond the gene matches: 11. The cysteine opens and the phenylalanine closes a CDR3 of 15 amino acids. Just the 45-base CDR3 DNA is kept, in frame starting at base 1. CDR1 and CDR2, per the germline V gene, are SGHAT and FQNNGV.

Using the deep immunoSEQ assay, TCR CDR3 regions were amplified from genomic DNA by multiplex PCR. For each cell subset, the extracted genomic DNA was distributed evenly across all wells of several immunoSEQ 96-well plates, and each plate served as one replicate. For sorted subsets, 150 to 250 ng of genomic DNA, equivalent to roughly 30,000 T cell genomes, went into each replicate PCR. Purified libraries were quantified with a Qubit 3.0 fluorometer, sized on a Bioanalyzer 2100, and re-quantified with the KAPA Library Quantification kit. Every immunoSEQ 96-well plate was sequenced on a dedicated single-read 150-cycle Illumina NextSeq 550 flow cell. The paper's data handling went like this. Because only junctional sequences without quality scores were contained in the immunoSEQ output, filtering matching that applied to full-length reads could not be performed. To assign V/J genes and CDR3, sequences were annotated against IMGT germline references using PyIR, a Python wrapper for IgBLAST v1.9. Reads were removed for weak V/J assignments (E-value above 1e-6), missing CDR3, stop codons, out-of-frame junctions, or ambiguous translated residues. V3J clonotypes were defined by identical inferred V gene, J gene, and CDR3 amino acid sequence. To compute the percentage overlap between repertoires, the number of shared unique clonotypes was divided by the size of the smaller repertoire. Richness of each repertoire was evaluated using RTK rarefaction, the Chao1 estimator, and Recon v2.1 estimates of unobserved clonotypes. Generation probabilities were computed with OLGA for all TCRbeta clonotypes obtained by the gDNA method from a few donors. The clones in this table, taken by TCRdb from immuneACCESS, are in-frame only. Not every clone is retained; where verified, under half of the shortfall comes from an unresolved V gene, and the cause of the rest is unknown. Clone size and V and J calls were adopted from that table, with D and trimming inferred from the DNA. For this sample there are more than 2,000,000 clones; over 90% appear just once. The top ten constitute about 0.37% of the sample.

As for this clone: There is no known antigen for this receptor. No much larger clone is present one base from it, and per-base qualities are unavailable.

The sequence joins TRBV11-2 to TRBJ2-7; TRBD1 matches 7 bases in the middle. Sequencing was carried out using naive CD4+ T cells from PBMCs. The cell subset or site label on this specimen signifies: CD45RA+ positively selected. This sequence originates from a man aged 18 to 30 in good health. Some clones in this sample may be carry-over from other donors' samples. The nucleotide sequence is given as TGTGCCAGCAGCTCGTTACAGGGGCAATTCCACGAGCAGTACTTC. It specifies CASSSLQGQFHEQYF.